This TCR beta chain was identified during a study of blood T cell repertoires in COVID-19. Study context: Donors in the United States, Italy and Spain gave samples during acute or convalescent COVID-19.

Original processing methods: Quantification of nucleated cells was approximated via reference gene primer amplification. Sequencing used immunoSEQ multiplex PCR; TCRdb keeps in-frame clones, though not all of them. V, J and clone size reflect that table, while D and trimming were determined from the DNA. In the table there are under 400,000 clones, about nine tenths of which are singletons. J lost 4 bases, V lost 3 bases, and 3 bases had no gene match. CDR3 size: 13 residues. Looked up from germline, CDR1 is SGHTA and CDR2 is FQGNSA. Patients of the Seattle cohort, enrolled during active infection, were followed longitudinally.

This clonotype was obtained from a woman aged 30 to 39 with COVID-19, enrolled during active disease. Sequencing used peripheral blood. The genes are TRBV7-2 and TRBJ2-7, with TRBD1 matching 7 bases. The CDR3, as DNA: TGTGCCAGCAGCTTGGGACAGAGGTACGAGCAGTACTTC. As protein: CASSLGQRYEQYF. The full variable domain, its missing parts supplied by reference TRBV7-2 and TRBJ2-7, is GAGVSQSPSNKVTEKGKDVELRCDPISGHTALYWYRQSLGQGLEFLIYFQGNSAPDKSGLPSDRFSAERTGGSVSTLTIQRTQQEDSAVYLCASSLGQRYEQYFGPGTRLTVT.